This T cell receptor (beta chain) emerged from a study of radiotherapy plus CTLA-4 blockade in lung cancer. Study information: Objective response rate was around 20%; disease control rate, 31%.

The study, taken as a whole, reports: Per reports, early blood T cell clone dynamics, plus interferon-beta, forecast response most strongly. Radiotherapy with ipilimumab was followed by blood expansion of tumor-derived clones.

CTLA-4 blockade with ipilimumab, together with focal radiation, was given to patients with chemo-refractory metastatic non-small-cell lung cancer. Germline V CDR1 and CDR2: LGHNA, YNFKEQ. V was clipped by 4 bases and J by 4 bases; unmatched bases: 6. CDR3 length equals 16 residues. A word on this clone: The antigen is undetermined.

Measured with immunoSEQ multiplex PCR; TCRdb has only the in-frame clones, and not every one. The top ten clones hold 2% to 2.5% of a sample with under 110,000 clones, 70% to 90% of them seen once. The chain is built from TRBV4-2 and TRBJ1-5, with TRBD1 identical over 11 bases. The input for sequencing was peripheral blood, taken from a patient treated with radiotherapy plus ipilimumab. The TCR comes from a human donor with non-small cell lung cancer that progressed on radiotherapy plus ipilimumab. Some clones in this sample may be carry-over from other donors' samples. The CDR3 reads CASSPTGQGGNQPQHF. CDR3 nucleotide sequence: TGTGCCAGCAGCCCCACGGGACAGGGGGGAAATCAGCCCCAGCATTTT.